A selection of T cell receptor beta chains follows, all from one sample in a study of T cell repertoires in cytomegalovirus infection. TCRdb re-called the reads with MiXCR, one entry per CDR3 protein. The sample holds approximately 500,000 distinct CDR3 sequences, 11% seen once. The sample comprised PBMCs. The receptors were sampled from a human donor in good health (CMV status not recorded). Some clones in this sample may be carry-over from other donors' samples. CDR3s include the opening cysteine and the closing phenylalanine or tryptophan. Each record gives: clone size, V gene, CDR3 length, D gene, J gene, CDR3 DNA, CDR3 protein. The D gene is left open where the match is weak. Size is omitted from some rows. Given values are once, few, many or a class for expanded clones.

few	TRBV29-1	12	-	TRBJ2-6	TGCAGCGTTGGGGCTGGGGCCAACGTCCTGACTTTC	CSVGAGANVLTF
-	TRBV9	11	-	TRBJ2-5	TGTGCCAGCAGCCTTGGGAAGACCCAGTACTTC	CASSLGKTQYF
few	TRBV18	11	-	TRBJ2-7	TGTGCCAGCTCACCAATGCACGAGCAGTACTTC	CASSPMHEQYF
-	TRBV12-3/TRBV12-4	15	-	TRBJ1-3	TGTGCCAGCAGTCTCTCAGGTGACTCTGGAAACACCATATATTTT	CASSLSGDSGNTIYF
many	TRBV7-9	14	TRBD2	TRBJ2-1	TGTGCCAGCAGGGTAGCGGGGGTTTACAATGAGCAGTTCTTC	CASRVAGVYNEQFF
many	TRBV12-3/TRBV12-4	13	-	TRBJ2-7	TGTGCCAGCAGTTTGACGTGGGGGTACGAGCAGTACTTC	CASSLTWGYEQYF
-	TRBV19	13	TRBD1	TRBJ1-2	TGTGCCAGTAGTCCCCGGGACAGGGCTGGCTACACCTTC	CASSPRDRAGYTF
few	TRBV7-9	13	-	TRBJ2-1	TGTGCCAGCAGCCCGGACCCGGGAGCCGAGCAGTTCTTC	CASSPDPGAEQFF
many	TRBV20-1	14	-	TRBJ1-5	TGCAGTGCTCCAGACGGGGATAGCAATCAGCCCCAGCATTTT	CSAPDGDSNQPQHF
few	TRBV6-2/TRBV6-3	14	TRBD1	TRBJ2-1	TGTGCCAGTAGACCGGGACAGGGGTTACATGAGCAGTTCTTC	CASRPGQGLHEQFF
-	TRBV7-2	17	-	TRBJ1-5	TGTGCCAGCAGCTTAGCGCCTTGGATAGGGGAGGATCAGCCCCAGCATTTT	CASSLAPWIGEDQPQHF
many	TRBV7-8	17	-	TRBJ2-7	TGTGCCAGCAGCTTAACGAGACTAGGACAGGCAGAGCTCCTACGAGCGTTC	CASSLTRLGQAELLRAF
few	TRBV10-3	14	-	TRBJ1-1	TGTGCCATCAGTGACCCGACCGAGGACACTGAAGCTTTCTTT	CAISDPTEDTEAFF
many	TRBV12-3/TRBV12-4	11	-	TRBJ2-3	TGTGCCAGCGGGCGCACAGATACGCAGTATTTT	CASGRTDTQYF
many	TRBV6-1	17	-	TRBJ1-1	TGTGCCAGCAGTAGACCCCCTCAGGGAGGGATGAACACTGAAGCTTTCTTT	CASSRPPQGGMNTEAFF
few	TRBV29-1	14	TRBD1	TRBJ1-2	TGCAGCGCCCAGGACAGGGGCCGTTCTAGTGGCTACACCTTC	CSAQDRGRSSGYTF
many	TRBV20-1	12	-	TRBJ1-4	TGCAGTGCTAGGTTCCGATTTGAAAAACTGTTTTTT	CSARFRFEKLFF
-	TRBV5-6	16	TRBD1	TRBJ1-2	TGTGCCAGCAGCTTGGGTTTCGACAGGGGGCTCTATGGCTACACCTTC	CASSLGFDRGLYGYTF
many	TRBV5-1	15	-	TRBJ2-1	TGCGCCAGCAGCTTACCCACCGGGGCCAACAATGAGCAGTTCTTC	CASSLPTGANNEQFF
many	TRBV19	13	-	TRBJ2-2	TGTGCCTCATTGTCCCGCAACACCGGGGAGCTGTTTTTT	CASLSRNTGELFF
-	TRBV19	14	TRBD1	TRBJ1-1	TGTGCCAGTAGTATAGAAGTGACAGGGGCAACGGCTTTCTTT	CASSIEVTGATAFF
many	TRBV20-1	15	TRBD2	TRBJ2-3	TGCAGTGCTCTACTAGCGGGAGGGTACACAGATACGCAGTATTTT	CSALLAGGYTDTQYF
many	TRBV15	15	TRBD1	TRBJ2-7	TGTGCCACCAGCGGGAGACAGGGTCACACCTACGAGCAGTACTTC	CATSGRQGHTYEQYF
-	TRBV11-2	14	-	TRBJ1-5	TGTGCCAGCAGCGTCGGAGGATCGGGTCAGCCCCAGCATTTT	CASSVGGSGQPQHF
-	TRBV2	14	-	TRBJ2-7	TGTGCCAGCAGTGACGGGGGAGGAAACTACGAGCAGTACTTC	CASSDGGGNYEQYF
many	TRBV7-9	15	-	TRBJ2-1	TGTGCCAGCAGACCCGTACTTGACAGTTCCAATGAGCAGTTCTTC	CASRPVLDSSNEQFF
-	TRBV9	14	-	TRBJ2-7	TGTGCCAGCAGCACTAGACAGTCCTCCTACGAGCAGTACTTC	CASSTRQSSYEQYF
many	TRBV9	14	TRBD1	TRBJ1-2	TGTGCCAGCACCCGGACAGGGGAGGACTATGGCTACACCTTC	CASTRTGEDYGYTF
many	TRBV2	15	TRBD1	TRBJ1-5	TGTGCCAGCAGTAGTGACAGGGCCCTCGGTCAGCCCCAGCATTTT	CASSSDRALGQPQHF
many	TRBV4-1	14	TRBD1	TRBJ2-2	TGCGCCAGCAGCCGACAGGGGTGGGCCGGGGAGCTGTTTTTT	CASSRQGWAGELFF
many	TRBV7-2	20	TRBD2	TRBJ2-3	TGTGCCAGCAGCCGAAGGGGGGGCGGGCTAGCGGGAGGGCTCACAGATACGCAGTATTTT	CASSRRGGGLAGGLTDTQYF
many	TRBV7-2	15	TRBD2	TRBJ2-1	TGTGCCAGCAGCCTAATAGCGGGAAGCTACAATGAGCAGTTCTTC	CASSLIAGSYNEQFF
many	TRBV7-2	18	-	TRBJ2-3	TGTGCCAGCAGCCCACAAACTAGGATTTCGGGTAGCACAGATACGCAGTATTTT	CASSPQTRISGSTDTQYF
few	TRBV29-1	16	TRBD2	TRBJ2-5	TGCAGCGTTGAAAGGGATACGGGAGGGCCCCAAGAGACCCAGTACTTC	CSVERDTGGPQETQYF
many	TRBV12-3/TRBV12-4	14	-	TRBJ2-5	TGTGCCAGCAGTCTTGACAGATTCCAAGAGACCCAGTACTTC	CASSLDRFQETQYF
many	TRBV7-6	15	-	TRBJ1-2	TGTGCCAGCAAACCCGAGAAGTATGGGCCTTATGGCTACACCTTC	CASKPEKYGPYGYTF
many	TRBV6-6	12	-	TRBJ1-1	TGTGCCAGCAGTTACGGGGTCACTGAAGCTTTCTTT	CASSYGVTEAFF
-	TRBV9	14	-	TRBJ2-2	TGTGCCAGCAGCCCTACAGGAGGAGTGGGGGAGCTGTTTTTT	CASSPTGGVGELFF
many	TRBV10-3	13	TRBD2	TRBJ2-5	TGTGCCATCAGCAACGGGGGGCAAGAGACCCAGTACTTC	CAISNGGQETQYF
few	TRBV14	15	TRBD1	TRBJ1-3	TGTGCCAGCAGCCGACAGGGATTGGTCGGAAACACCATATATTTT	CASSRQGLVGNTIYF
-	TRBV7-3	15	-	TRBJ2-1	TGTGCCAGCAGCTTAGCGGAAACCCCATACAATGAGCAGTTCTTC	CASSLAETPYNEQFF
many	TRBV12-3/TRBV12-4	14	TRBD1	TRBJ1-5	TGTGCCAGCAGTTTGGACAGGTTCAATCAGCCCCAGCATTTT	CASSLDRFNQPQHF
-	TRBV7-8	12	-	TRBJ2-3	TGTGCCAGCAGCTTAAGAGACTCGAGGCAGTATTTT	CASSLRDSRQYF
many	TRBV3-1	14	-	TRBJ1-6	TGTGCCAGCAGCCCAGACAGCGGAAATTCACCCCTCCACTTT	CASSPDSGNSPLHF
many	TRBV15	16	-	TRBJ2-5	TGTGCCACCAGCAGAGGAGGAGGAGGGAGTGGGGAGACCCAGTACTTC	CATSRGGGGSGETQYF
-	TRBV20-1	16	TRBD2	TRBJ2-1	TGCAGTGCTAGTGCTAGCGGGAGGGCCGGGGACAATGAGCAGTTCTTC	CSASASGRAGDNEQFF
few	TRBV3-1	14	TRBD1	TRBJ1-3	TGTGCCAGCAGGGACAGGATCTCTGGAAACACCATATATTTT	CASRDRISGNTIYF
many	TRBV9	15	TRBD1	TRBJ1-2	TGTGCCAGCAGCGCGGGACAGGGCTTTAACTATGGCTACACCTTC	CASSAGQGFNYGYTF
many	TRBV7-2	14	TRBD2	TRBJ2-1	TGTGCCAGCAGCTTTAGCGGGAGGTCGGGTGAGCAGTTCTTC	CASSFSGRSGEQFF
many	TRBV10-3	14	-	TRBJ1-1	TGTGCCATCAGGGAGACAGAAAAGGACACTGAAGCTTTCTTT	CAIRETEKDTEAFF
many	TRBV5-5	13	-	TRBJ1-1	TGTGCCAGCAGCTCCTATACGAGCACTGAAGCTTTCTTT	CASSSYTSTEAFF
-	TRBV9	15	-	TRBJ2-7	TGTGCCAGCAGCGCGTCCGGGTCCCTAACCTACGAGCAGTACTTC	CASSASGSLTYEQYF
many	TRBV12-5	15	TRBD1	TRBJ1-2	TGTGCTAGTGGTTTGCCACAGGGGATTAACTATGGCTACACCTTC	CASGLPQGINYGYTF
-	TRBV9	15	-	TRBJ1-3	TGTGCCAGCAGCGTAGGGTGGCGCGGTGGAAACACCATATATTTT	CASSVGWRGGNTIYF
-	TRBV2	13	-	TRBJ1-1	TGTGCCAGCATTGCGACTCAGAACACTGAAGCTTTCTTT	CASIATQNTEAFF
many	TRBV12-3/TRBV12-4	18	TRBD2	TRBJ2-3	TGTGCCAGCAGTTTATCAGGACTAGCGGGGGGCGTCCGAGATACGCAGTATTTT	CASSLSGLAGGVRDTQYF